The present T cell receptor beta chain was sequenced within a study of blood T cell repertoires in COVID-19. Whole-study context: Samples taken during acute and convalescent COVID-19 were collected in the United States, Italy and Spain. T cells, B-cell-depleted T cells, or PBMCs supplied cDNA or gDNA.

Clones were read by immunoSEQ multiplex PCR, and TCRdb kept only the in-frame ones, dropping some. The sample records roughly 70,000 clones, under 90% being singletons. Germline-derived CDR1 and CDR2 are SNHLY and FYNNEI. The length of the CDR3 is 16 residues. The V gene lost 6 bases and the J gene lost 0 bases, with 15 bases spanning the gap. The receptor was derived from an older man who had recovered from COVID-19. Sequencing was carried out using peripheral blood. The chain joins TRBV2 to TRBJ2-4, with D maybe TRBD1 (5 bases). CDR3 protein: CASSVDRWLAKNIQYF. CDR3 coding DNA: TGTGCCAGCAGCGTCGACAGATGGCTAGCCAAAAACATTCAGTACTTC.